This TCR beta chain was obtained from a study of T cell clonality in common variable immunodeficiency. CDR1 is KGHSH, CDR2 LQKENI, per germline. The CDR3 runs to 16 residues. Trimming took off 6 bases at V and 8 bases at J, with 23 bases between the two ends. Of note for this clone: With the read ending 3 residues before the CDR3 end, the germline J gene is used to fill in that end.

Sequencing was performed with immunoSEQ multiplex PCR; in TCRdb, only in-frame clones are kept and a portion is missing. This sample comprises 35,000 or so clones, none seen once only. The genes are TRBV18 and TRBJ2-1, with a possible D match to TRBD1 (5 bases). The sample consisted of peripheral blood mononuclear cells. The sequence was collected from a person aged 18 to 70 in good health. The sequenced part of the CDR3 DNA is TGTGCCAGCTCCCCTCAGGGTTCAACCAGATTTTATGAG. Its translation: CASSPQGSTRFYE. The complete CDR3 sequence is CASSPQGSTRFYEQFF.